Following are 18 T cell receptor beta chains from one sample sequenced in a study of cytomegalovirus exposure and HLA in healthy donors. Amplification used 60 Vbeta primers and 13 Jbeta primers. Data came from immunoSEQ multiplex PCR; TCRdb stores just in-frame clones and leaves some out. The sample shows 310,000 or so clones, 70% to 90% of them seen only once. Input material: PBMCs. Receptors originate from a young woman in good health and CMV-seronegative.

The chain carries TRBV15 and TRBJ1-1; D gene unclear. The V and J ends lost 1 base and 1 base respectively, with 7 bases between them. The length of the CDR3 is 14 residues. CDR1 and CDR2 (germline): LNHNV, YYDKDF (reference sequence). The CDR3 DNA follows: TGTGCCACCAGCAGAGGACGGGAGAACACTGAAGCTTTCTTT. This sequence encodes CATSRGRENTEAFF.

The chain joins TRBV30 to TRBJ2-6; D is perhaps TRBD1 (6 bases). The CDR3 extends over 16 amino acids. Germline V CDR1 and CDR2: GTSNPN, SVGIG (reference sequence). V shed 5 bases and J shed 0 bases, with 14 bases lying between them. This chain's CDR3 is CAWGTLEVSGANVLTF. In DNA form, the CDR3 reads TGTGCCTGGGGGACATTGGAGGTCTCTGGGGCCAACGTCCTGACTTTC.

The chain has TRBV4-1 and TRBJ2-3; the match to TRBD2 covers 8 bases. Germline V lookup: CDR1 MGHRA, CDR2 YSYEKL. CDR3 length equals 18 residues. V shed 0 bases, J shed 0 bases, and the junction held 8 bases outside the gene matches. CDR3 nucleotides: TGCGCCAGCAGCCAAGAAAGTAGCGGGGAGTATAGCACAGATACGCAGTATTTT. Translating it yields CASSQESSGEYSTDTQYF.

The chain links TRBV7-9 to TRBJ1-2, with TRBD1 identical over 9 bases. CDR1 and CDR2 (germline): SEHNR, FQNEAQ (reference sequence). The CDR3 is 14 residues long. The V gene end was trimmed by 1 base and the J gene end by 6 bases; junction bases not matched to a gene: 3. DNA of the CDR3: TGTGCCAGCAGCTTAGGACAGGGGGAGGATGGCTACACCTTC. Translation gives CASSLGQGEDGYTF.

The V gene is TRBV29-1, the J gene TRBJ1-1; 9 nucleotides line up with TRBD1. This CDR3 is built from 13 residues. The V segment lost 5 bases and the J segment 4 bases; nucleotides outside the gene matches: 5. Germline V gene data show CDR1 as SQVTM and CDR2 as ANQGSEA. This CDR3 is CSVTGGAGTEAFF. The DNA of the CDR3 is TGCAGCGTTACAGGGGGCGCGGGCACTGAAGCTTTCTTT.

The V gene is TRBV4-1, the J gene TRBJ2-3; D unresolved. Trimming took off 0 bases at V and 7 bases at J, with 14 bases between the two ends. The germline V gene encodes CDR1 MGHRA and CDR2 YSYEKL. The length of the CDR3 is 15 residues. The CDR3 here is CASSQEQSIVNTQYF. CDR3 DNA: TGCGCCAGCAGCCAAGAACAGTCTATCGTCAATACGCAGTATTTT.

The chain has TRBV4-1 and TRBJ2-1, with D uncertain. The CDR3 has 14 residues. CDR1 and CDR2 (germline): MGHRA, YSYEKL. V lost 0 bases to trimming and J lost 6 bases, with 9 bases between them. This CDR3 is CASSQEFSLNEQFF. Here the CDR3 DNA reads TGCGCCAGCAGCCAAGAGTTTTCCCTCAATGAGCAGTTCTTC.

The chain joins TRBV6-5 to TRBJ1-1, with a possible D match to TRBD1 (5 bases). The CDR3 covers 13 residues. V gave up 6 bases and J gave up 1 base, with 9 bases separating them. Germline loops: CDR1 MNHEY, CDR2 SVGAGI. Here the CDR3 reads CASRGPRNTEAFF. In DNA, the CDR3 is TGTGCCAGCAGGGGGCCTAGGAACACTGAAGCTTTCTTT.

Notes on this clone: The sample contains more than one DNA sequence encoding this CDR3. The J gene is TRBJ1-1, the V gene TRBV5-1; a possible D gene is TRBD1 (6 bases). The CDR3 is 14 residues long. The V end lost 0 bases, the J end lost 0 bases, and 6 bases lay between the germline ends. The germline V gene encodes CDR1 SGHRS and CDR2 YFSETQ. The CDR3 DNA reads as TGCGCCAGCAGCTTGGGACAGGTGAACACTGAAGCTTTCTTT. Translation: CASSLGQVNTEAFF.

The rearrangement uses TRBV29-1 and TRBJ1-2; D is unresolved. Trimming shortened V by 4 bases and J by 4 bases, and 13 bases separated the two germline ends. This CDR3 has 13 residues. Germline V CDR1 and CDR2: SQVTM, ANQGSEA. DNA for the CDR3: TGCAGCGTTGCTTTCGGGGAGATCTATGGCTACACCTTC. It yields the protein CSVAFGEIYGYTF.

This clone appeared a single time. The chain joins TRBV19 to TRBJ2-2; TRBD2 aligns across 16 bases. The trim removed 8 bases at V and 7 bases at J, leaving 7 bases unmatched. CDR3 length: 16 amino acids. CDR1 LNHDA and CDR2 SQIVND come from the germline V gene (reference sequence). The CDR3 is CASGGLAGGLGGELFF. The CDR3 DNA follows: TGTGCCAGTGGGGGACTAGCGGGGGGGCTTGGCGGGGAGCTGTTTTTT.

The rearrangement links TRBV5-1 to TRBJ1-2; D unclear. Between the trimmed V and J ends, which lost 0 bases and 6 bases, there was a span of 15 bases. The CDR3 has 15 amino acids. The germline gives CDR1 SGHRS, CDR2 YFSETQ. CDR3 sequence: CASSLAGNTGNGYTF. CDR3 in DNA: TGCGCCAGCAGCTTGGCCGGCAACACCGGGAATGGCTACACCTTC.

The chain has TRBV30 and TRBJ2-7; 8 nucleotides align to TRBD1. CDR3 length: 17 residues. V trimming: 2 bases; J trimming: 2 bases; junction bases outside the gene matches: 14. Germline V gene lookup returns CDR1 GTSNPN and CDR2 SVGIG (reference sequence). The CDR3 loop is CAWSPRTGPRITYEQYF. The CDR3 DNA sequence: TGTGCCTGGAGTCCAAGGACAGGGCCTAGAATAACCTACGAGCAGTACTTC.

The rearrangement uses TRBV5-1 and TRBJ1-2; the match to TRBD1 covers 9 bases. The ends lost 2 bases at V and 8 bases at J; junction bases unmatched: 19. In germline, CDR1 is SGHRS, CDR2 YFSETQ. The CDR3 is 18 residues long. CDR3 amino acids: CASSFLSPGQGLAPGYTF. The CDR3 nucleotides are TGCGCCAGCAGCTTTCTTAGCCCGGGACAGGGACTTGCTCCGGGCTACACCTTC.

The chain is built from TRBV6-5 and TRBJ2-5, with 7 bases fitting TRBD2. The CDR3 extends over 15 amino acids. With 2 bases clipped from V and 3 bases from J, the junction kept 6 bases outside the gene matches. In germline, CDR1 is MNHEY, CDR2 SVGAGI. CDR3 DNA sequence: TGTGCCAGCAGTTACCCCCCCGGGGGGAAAGAGACCCAGTACTTC. Its protein product is CASSYPPGGKETQYF.

The chain employs TRBV18 and TRBJ1-2; 10 nucleotides line up with TRBD1. Germline assignment: CDR1 KGHSH and CDR2 LQKENI. This CDR3 is built from 13 residues. V lost 8 bases, J lost 7 bases, and 7 bases stayed unmatched. DNA for the CDR3: TGTGCCAGCCATCCGGGACAGGGGTCTGGCTACACCTTC. Protein: CASHPGQGSGYTF.

This clone came up a few times. Additional DNA sequences in this sample encode the identical CDR3. The rearrangement joins TRBV2 to TRBJ1-1, with 8 bases that match TRBD1. In germline, CDR1 is SNHLY, CDR2 FYNNEI. The CDR3 has 14 amino acids. V was clipped by 4 bases and J by 0 bases; unmatched bases: 1. The CDR3 DNA reads TGTGCCAGCAGTGGACAGGGGATGAACACTGAAGCTTTCTTT. As protein: CASSGQGMNTEAFF.

V is TRBV19 and J is TRBJ1-2, with TRBD1 matching over 8 bases. The CDR3 consists of 14 residues. Trimming at V came to 5 bases and at J to 3 bases, leaving 5 bases not matched to a gene. Germline loops: CDR1 LNHDA, CDR2 SQIVND (reference sequence). In DNA form, the CDR3 reads TGTGCCAGTAGTCCAGGACAGGGTGACTATGGCTACACCTTC. Translation gives CASSPGQGDYGYTF.